Listed below are T cell receptor beta chains from one sample, sequenced in a study of OX40 agonist ivuxolimab in advanced cancers. Generated by immunoSEQ multiplex PCR, the TCRdb table keeps only in-frame clones and is missing some. The sample gives 85,000 to 95,000 clones, roughly nine tenths of which show up once; approximately 0.3% is in the top ten. The sample here was CD4+ or CD8+ T cells sorted from blood, taken in a trial of the OX40 agonist ivuxolimab. The receptors were sampled from an adult with an advanced solid tumor such as melanoma, head and neck, liver or kidney cancer. The CDR3 runs from the conserved cysteine through the conserved F or W. The D gene is left open where the match is weak. Some rows have no size entry. The others give once, few or many, or a class for an expanded clone.

TRBJ2-3,.,TRBV5-6,.,TGTGCCAGCAGCTTAGGGCTATATACGCAGTATTTT,CASSLGLYTQYF
TRBJ2-3,.,TRBV6-5,.,TGTGCCACCGGTAGCGGAATAGCCGATACGCAGTATTTT,CATGSGIADTQYF
TRBJ2-5,TRBD1,TRBV5-1,.,TGCGCCAGCAGCCCGGGACAGGGTAAGACCCAGTACTTC,CASSPGQGKTQYF
TRBJ2-4,.,TRBV4-3,.,TGCGCCAGCAGCCCCAGGGAGGGGGCGGGAAACATTCAGTACTTC,CASSPREGAGNIQYF
TRBJ2-5,TRBD1,TRBV5-6,.,TGTGCCAGCAGCTCTACAGGGGGTGAGCAGTACTTC,CASSSTGGEQYF
TRBJ2-1,.,TRBV5-1,.,TGCGCCAGCAGCTTGGCCTTTCCGGGACAAACCCCACACAATGAGCAGTTCTTC,CASSLAFPGQTPHNEQFF
TRBJ1-2,.,TRBV4-1,.,TGCGCCAGCAGCCAAGGTCGGGCCTCGGACTATGGCTACACCTTC,CASSQGRASDYGYTF
TRBJ1-2,TRBD1,TRBV6-5,.,TGTGCCAGCAGTTACGGAGGGGGCTGGGGCTACACCTTC,CASSYGGGWGYTF
TRBJ1-1,.,TRBV9,.,TGTGCCAGCAGCGTAGCTGAGGTGCCGGGGTGGACTGAAGCTTTCTTT,CASSVAEVPGWTEAFF
TRBJ1-1,.,TRBV27,.,TGTGCCAGCAGCCGCATTGATACAGGGCCGAGGGGCACTGAAGCTTTCTTT,CASSRIDTGPRGTEAFF
TRBJ1-2,.,TRBV10-3,.,TGTGCCATCAGTCCTTATTTCCCCGGGACGGAATATGGCTACACCTTC,CAISPYFPGTEYGYTF
TRBJ1-3,.,TRBV4-1,few,TGCGCCAGCAGCCAGTTAATGGGAAACACCATATATTTT,CASSQLMGNTIYF
TRBJ2-3,.,TRBV7-6,once,TGTGCCAGCAGCTTAGAAGCAGGTTCCACAGATACGCAGTATTTT,CASSLEAGSTDTQYF
TRBJ2-2,TRBD2,TRBV6-5,.,TGTGCCAGCAGTTCCCCGGGGGGGAACGGGGAGCTGTTTTTT,CASSSPGGNGELFF
TRBJ1-6,TRBD1,TRBV19,once,TGTGCCAGTAGGGACAGGGATAATTCACCCCTCCACTTT,CASRDRDNSPLHF
TRBJ1-3,TRBD1,TRBV30,.,TGTGCCTGGAGTGTTAAAACAGGGGGCGCTAACACCATATATTTT,CAWSVKTGGANTIYF
TRBJ2-1,.,TRBV7-3,.,TGTGCCAGCAGCTTAACGCTTACGGGGCGATACAATGAGCAGTTCTTC,CASSLTLTGRYNEQFF
TRBJ2-2,.,TRBV6-4,few,TGTGCCAGCAGTGACGGGGGGCAAGGCACAGCCAACACCGGGGAGCTGTTTTTT,CASSDGGQGTANTGELFF
TRBJ1-3,.,TRBV19,few,TGTGCCAGTAGCTCATCCGGCGGGGGCGAGTCTGGAAACACCATATATTTT,CASSSSGGGESGNTIYF
TRBJ1-3,.,TRBV4-3,.,TGCGCCAGCAGCCAAGATAGGCTCTCTGGAAACACCATATATTTT,CASSQDRLSGNTIYF
TRBJ2-7,.,TRBV10-3,.,TGTGCCATCAGTGAGTCGAGGGGGGCCAAGGGGACCTACGAGCAGTACTTC,CAISESRGAKGTYEQYF
TRBJ2-2,TRBD1,TRBV7-8,.,TGTGCCAGCAGCTTAGGGGACAGGGTAGGAACCGGGGAGCTGTTTTTT,CASSLGDRVGTGELFF
TRBJ2-3,.,TRBV6-6,.,TGTGCCAGCAGTAACCGCGGAGATACGCAGTATTTT,CASSNRGDTQYF
TRBJ2-3,.,TRBV4-3,.,TGCGCCAGCAGCCAAGGATTCCAGTCAGATACGCAGTATTTT,CASSQGFQSDTQYF
TRBJ1-5,TRBD1,TRBV7-2,.,TGTGCCAGCAGCGAGGGGACAGTCAGTAGCAATCAGCCCCAGCATTTT,CASSEGTVSSNQPQHF
TRBJ2-7,TRBD2,TRBV27,once,TGTGCCAGCAGCGCCCGAGGACTAGCGGAAAGCTCCTACGAGCAGTACTTC,CASSARGLAESSYEQYF
TRBJ1-5,.,TRBV21-1,once,TGTGCCAGCAGCAAGAAGTCCGCCGAGAGGGACAATCAGCCCCAGCATTTT,CASSKKSAERDNQPQHF
TRBJ2-7,.,TRBV5-1,.,TGCGCCAGCAGCTTGACGGCAGGGTCCGACGAGCAGTACTTC,CASSLTAGSDEQYF
TRBJ2-1,.,TRBV5-1,.,TGCGCCAGCAGCTTGGATCCAGTCTCCTACAATGAGCAGTTCTTC,CASSLDPVSYNEQFF
TRBJ1-1,.,TRBV4-3,.,TGCGCCAGCAGCCAAGCTGTGAGGGGGGCTGAAGCTTTCTTT,CASSQAVRGAEAFF
TRBJ2-1,.,TRBV4-3,.,TGCGCCAGCAGCCAAGAACTACAGTACAATGAGCAGTTCTTC,CASSQELQYNEQFF
TRBJ2-7,.,TRBV19,.,TGTGCCAGTAGTTCAGGGACGACGGGAATCTACGAGCAGTACTTC,CASSSGTTGIYEQYF
TRBJ2-1,.,TRBV6-1,once,TGTGCCAGCAGTGAAGCAGGGACGGGGGTATACAATGAGCAGTTCTTC,CASSEAGTGVYNEQFF
TRBJ2-7,TRBD1,TRBV28,.,TGTGCCAGCAGATCGACAGGGACGCTCTACGAGCAGTACTTC,CASRSTGTLYEQYF
TRBJ1-2,.,TRBV7-3,.,TGTGCCAGCAGCTTAGGTATGATCCGCAGGGGAGAGAGCGGCTACACCTTC,CASSLGMIRRGESGYTF
TRBJ1-1,.,TRBV6-1,.,TGTGCCAGCAGGGAACCGGGACATAACACTGAAGCTTTCTTT,CASREPGHNTEAFF
TRBJ2-3,TRBD1,TRBV2,.,TGTGCCAGCAGGGACGGACAGGGGACCATCCTGTTTAGGGATACGCAGTATTTT,CASRDGQGTILFRDTQYF
TRBJ2-7,TRBD1,TRBV6-5,.,TGTGCCAGCAGTTTCGGGACAGAGTCCTACGAGCAATACTTC,CASSFGTESYEQYF
TRBJ2-2,.,TRBV29-1,.,TGCAGCGTTTCTAACACCGGGGAGCTGTTTTTT,CSVSNTGELFF
TRBJ1-2,.,TRBV29-1,.,TGCAGCGTCGAGGACCCGAGGGGGGGCTACACCTTC,CSVEDPRGGYTF
TRBJ2-3,.,TRBV7-9,.,TGTGCCAGCAGCCCTCTAGCAGGTTACCTTGGCACAGATACGCAGTATTTT,CASSPLAGYLGTDTQYF
TRBJ2-5,TRBD2,TRBV27,.,TGTGCCAGCAGTTTAGCGGCGGGAGTATCCCAAGAGACCCAGTACTTC,CASSLAAGVSQETQYF
TRBJ1-2,.,TRBV19,.,TGTGCCAGTAGTAACCCCTCGACAGCTACTTATGGCTACACCTTC,CASSNPSTATYGYTF